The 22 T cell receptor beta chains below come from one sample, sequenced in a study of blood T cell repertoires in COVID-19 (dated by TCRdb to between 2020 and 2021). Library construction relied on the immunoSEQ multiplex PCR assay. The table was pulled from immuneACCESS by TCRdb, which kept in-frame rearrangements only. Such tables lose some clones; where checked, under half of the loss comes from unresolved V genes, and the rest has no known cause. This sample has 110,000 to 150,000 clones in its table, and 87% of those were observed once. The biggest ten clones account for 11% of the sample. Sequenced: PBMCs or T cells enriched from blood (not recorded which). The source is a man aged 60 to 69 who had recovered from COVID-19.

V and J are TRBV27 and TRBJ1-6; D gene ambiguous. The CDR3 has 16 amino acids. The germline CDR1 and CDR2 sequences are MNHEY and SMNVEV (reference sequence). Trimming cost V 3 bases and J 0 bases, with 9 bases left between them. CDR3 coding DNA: TGTGCCAGCAGTTTCCGGGAGAGCTCCTATAATTCACCCCTCCACTTT. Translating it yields CASSFRESSYNSPLHF.

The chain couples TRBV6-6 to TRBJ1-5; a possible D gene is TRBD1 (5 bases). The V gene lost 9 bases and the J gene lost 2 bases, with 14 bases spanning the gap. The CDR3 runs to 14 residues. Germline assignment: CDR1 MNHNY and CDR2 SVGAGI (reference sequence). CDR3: CASGGFGGNQPQHF. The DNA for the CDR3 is TGTGCCAGTGGGGGGTTTGGGGGCAATCAGCCCCAGCATTTT.

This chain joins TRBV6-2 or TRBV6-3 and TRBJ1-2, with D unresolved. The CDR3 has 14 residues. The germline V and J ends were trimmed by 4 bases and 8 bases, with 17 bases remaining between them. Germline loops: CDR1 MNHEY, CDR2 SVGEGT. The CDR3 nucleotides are TGTGCCAGCAGTTCCGACACCATCTACGGCGGCTACACCTTC. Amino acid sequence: CASSSDTIYGGYTF.

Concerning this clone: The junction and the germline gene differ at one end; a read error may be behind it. The CDR3, as DNA: TGTGCCAGCAGTTTCGCCTTTAGCAGAGATACGCAGTATTTT. This sequence encodes CASSFAFSRDTQYF. The chain combines TRBV28 with TRBJ2-3; D gene uncertain. The CDR3 extends over 14 amino acids. Germline CDR1 MDHEN, CDR2 SYDVKM.

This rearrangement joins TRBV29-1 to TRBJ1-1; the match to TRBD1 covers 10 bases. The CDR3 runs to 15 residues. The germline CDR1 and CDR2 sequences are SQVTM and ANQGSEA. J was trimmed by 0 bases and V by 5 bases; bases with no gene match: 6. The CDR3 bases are TGCAGCGTTTCGCGGGACAGGGGCGTGAACACTGAAGCTTTCTTT. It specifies CSVSRDRGVNTEAFF.

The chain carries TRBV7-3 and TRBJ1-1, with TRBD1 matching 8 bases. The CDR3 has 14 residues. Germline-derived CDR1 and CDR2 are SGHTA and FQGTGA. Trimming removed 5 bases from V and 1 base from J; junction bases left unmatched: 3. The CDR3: CASSPGQGNTEAFF. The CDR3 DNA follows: TGTGCCAGCAGCCCCGGACAGGGGAACACTGAAGCTTTCTTT. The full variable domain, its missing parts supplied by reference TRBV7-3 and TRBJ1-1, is GAGVSQTPSNKVTEKGKYVELRCDPISGHTALYWYRQSLGQGPEFLIYFQGTGAADDSGLPNDRFFAVRPEGSVSTLKIQRTERGDSAVYLCASSPGQGNTEAFFGQGTRLTVV.

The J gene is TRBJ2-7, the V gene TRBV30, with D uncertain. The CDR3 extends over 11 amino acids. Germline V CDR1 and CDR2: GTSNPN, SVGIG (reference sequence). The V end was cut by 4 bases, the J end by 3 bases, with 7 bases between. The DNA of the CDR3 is TGTGCCTGGAAATCCAACTACGAGCAGTACTTC. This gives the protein CAWKSNYEQYF.

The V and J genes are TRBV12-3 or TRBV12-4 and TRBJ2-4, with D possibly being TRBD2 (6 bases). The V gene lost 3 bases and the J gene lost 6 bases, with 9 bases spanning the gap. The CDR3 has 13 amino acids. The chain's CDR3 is CASSFGGANIQYF. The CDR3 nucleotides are TGTGCCAGCAGTTTCGGGGGTGCAAACATTCAGTACTTC.

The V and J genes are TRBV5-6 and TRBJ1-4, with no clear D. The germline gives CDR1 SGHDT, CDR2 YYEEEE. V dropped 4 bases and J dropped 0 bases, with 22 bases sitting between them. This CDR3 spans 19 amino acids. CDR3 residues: CASSRVGEGSRATNEKLFF. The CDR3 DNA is TGTGCCAGCAGCCGGGTCGGGGAAGGGTCTAGGGCAACTAATGAAAAACTGTTTTTT.

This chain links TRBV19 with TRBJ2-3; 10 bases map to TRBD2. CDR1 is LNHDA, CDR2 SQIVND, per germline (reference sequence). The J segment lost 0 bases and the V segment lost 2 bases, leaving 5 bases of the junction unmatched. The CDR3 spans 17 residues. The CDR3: CASSISSGGFSTDTQYF. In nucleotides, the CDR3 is TGTGCCAGTAGTATATCTAGCGGGGGCTTTAGCACAGATACGCAGTATTTT.

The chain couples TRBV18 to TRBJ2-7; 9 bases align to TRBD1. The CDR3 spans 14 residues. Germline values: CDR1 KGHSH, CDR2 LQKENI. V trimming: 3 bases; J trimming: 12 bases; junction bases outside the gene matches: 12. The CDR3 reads CASSPAPGQGQRYF. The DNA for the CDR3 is TGTGCCAGCTCACCCGCTCCGGGACAGGGACAACGGTACTTC.

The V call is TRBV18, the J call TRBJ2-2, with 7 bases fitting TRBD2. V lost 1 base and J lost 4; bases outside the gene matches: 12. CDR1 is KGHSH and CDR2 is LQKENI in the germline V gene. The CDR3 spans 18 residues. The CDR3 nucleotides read TGTGCCAGCTCACCACGGTCGCAGGCGGGAGCGATCACCGGGGAGCTGTTTTTT. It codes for CASSPRSQAGAITGELFF. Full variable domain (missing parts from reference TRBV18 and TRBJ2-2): NAGVMQNPRHLVRRRGQEARLRCSPMKGHSHVYWYRQLPEEGLKFMVYLQKENIIDESGMPKERFSAEFPKEGPSILRIQQVVRGDSAAYFCASSPRSQAGAITGELFFGEGSRLTVL.

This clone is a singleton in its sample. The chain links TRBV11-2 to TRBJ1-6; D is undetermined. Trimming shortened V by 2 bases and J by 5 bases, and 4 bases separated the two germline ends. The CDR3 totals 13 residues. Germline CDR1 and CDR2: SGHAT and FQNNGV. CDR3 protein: CASSLQDNSPLHF. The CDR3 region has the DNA TGTGCCAGCAGCTTACAGGATAATTCACCCCTCCACTTT.

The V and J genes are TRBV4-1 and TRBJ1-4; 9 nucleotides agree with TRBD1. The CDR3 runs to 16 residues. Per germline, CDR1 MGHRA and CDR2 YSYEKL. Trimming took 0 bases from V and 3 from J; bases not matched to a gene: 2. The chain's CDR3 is CASSQEQGAANEKLFF. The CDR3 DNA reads TGCGCCAGCAGCCAAGAACAGGGGGCGGCTAATGAAAAACTGTTTTTT.

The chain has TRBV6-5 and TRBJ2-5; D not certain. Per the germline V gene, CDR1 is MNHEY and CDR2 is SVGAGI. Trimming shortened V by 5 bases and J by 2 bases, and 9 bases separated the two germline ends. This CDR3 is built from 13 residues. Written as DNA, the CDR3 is TGTGCCAGCAGTATAGTGCGGCAAGAGACCCAGTACTTC. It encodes CASSIVRQETQYF.

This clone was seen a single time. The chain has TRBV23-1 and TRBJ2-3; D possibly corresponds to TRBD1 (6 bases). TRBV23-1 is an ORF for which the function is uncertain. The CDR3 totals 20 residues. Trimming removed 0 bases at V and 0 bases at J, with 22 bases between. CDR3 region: CASSQSPGVGRTTSTDTQYF. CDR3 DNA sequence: TGCGCCAGCAGTCAATCGCCAGGGGTCGGACGGACCACTAGCACAGATACGCAGTATTTT.

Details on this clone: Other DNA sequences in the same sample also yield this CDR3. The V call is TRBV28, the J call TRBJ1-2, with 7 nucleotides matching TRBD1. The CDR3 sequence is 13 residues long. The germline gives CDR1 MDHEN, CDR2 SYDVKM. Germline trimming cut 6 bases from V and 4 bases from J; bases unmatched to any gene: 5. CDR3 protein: CASSLGQLYGYTF. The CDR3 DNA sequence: TGTGCCAGCAGCCTGGGACAGCTCTATGGCTACACCTTC.

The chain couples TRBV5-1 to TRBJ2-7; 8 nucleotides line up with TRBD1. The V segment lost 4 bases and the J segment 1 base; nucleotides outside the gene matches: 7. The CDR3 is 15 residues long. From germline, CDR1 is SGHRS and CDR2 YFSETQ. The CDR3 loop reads CASSIPGTGSYEQYF. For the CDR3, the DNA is TGCGCCAGCAGCATCCCCGGGACAGGATCCTACGAGCAGTACTTC.

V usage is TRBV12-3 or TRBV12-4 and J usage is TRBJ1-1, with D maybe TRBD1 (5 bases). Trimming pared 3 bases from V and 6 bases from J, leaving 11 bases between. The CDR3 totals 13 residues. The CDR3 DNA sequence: TGTGCCAGCAGTTTGTCAGGGCTCCCTGAAGCTTTCTTT. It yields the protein CASSLSGLPEAFF.

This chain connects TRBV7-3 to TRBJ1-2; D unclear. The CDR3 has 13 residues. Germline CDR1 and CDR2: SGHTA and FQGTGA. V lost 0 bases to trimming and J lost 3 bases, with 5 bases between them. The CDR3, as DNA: TGTGCCAGCAGCTTAACTCCCGACTATGGCTACACCTTC. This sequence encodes CASSLTPDYGYTF.

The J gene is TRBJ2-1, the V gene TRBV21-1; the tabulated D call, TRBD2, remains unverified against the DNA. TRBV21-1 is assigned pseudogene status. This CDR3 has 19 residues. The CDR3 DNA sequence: TGTGCCAGCAGAAAACCCCCCCCCGGGGTTCCACTTTTCTACAATGAGCAGTTCTTC. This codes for CASRKPPPGVPLFYNEQFF.

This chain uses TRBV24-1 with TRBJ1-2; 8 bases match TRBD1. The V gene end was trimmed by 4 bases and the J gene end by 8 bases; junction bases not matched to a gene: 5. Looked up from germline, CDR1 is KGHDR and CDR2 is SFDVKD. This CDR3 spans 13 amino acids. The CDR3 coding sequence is TGTGCCACCAGTGACCGGACAGGGTACGGCTACACCTTC. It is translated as CATSDRTGYGYTF.